The 30 T cell receptor beta chains below all came from one sample that was sequenced in a study of circulating CD8 cells and anti-PD-1 response in melanoma. Each library started from about 15 ng of total RNA using the QIAseq Immune Repertoire TCR panel. TCRdb ran MiXCR on the reads and lists one entry per CDR3 protein. The data contain about 610 distinct CDR3 sequences, about 10% of them singletons. Sorting of live CD3+CD8+TCRalphabeta+ cells by PD-1 and/or TIGIT gave four subsets. The source material was CD8+ T cells from PBMCs, sampled at baseline or after one month of anti-PD-1 therapy (not recorded which). These receptors came from a human donor with melanoma.

This clonotype rates as large. V gene TRBV6-1 combines with J gene TRBJ2-1; D is unresolved. V shed 8 bases and J shed 5 bases, with 10 bases lying between them. Germline CDR1 reads MNHNS; CDR2 reads SASEGT. The CDR3 length is 12 residues. CDR3 nucleotide sequence: TGTGCCAGCGGGCACCTGAACAATGAGCAGTTCTTC. Protein product: CASGHLNNEQFF.

This clonotype is categorized as medium-sized. The J gene is TRBJ1-6, the V gene TRBV19; no definite D call. Germline loops: CDR1 LNHDA, CDR2 SQIVND (reference sequence). The CDR3 totals 15 residues. V lost 3 bases, J lost 0 bases, and 6 bases lay in between. CDR3 sequence reads: CASSIESSYNSPLHF. The CDR3 nucleotides are TGTGCCAGTAGTATTGAGAGCTCCTATAATTCACCCCTCCACTTT.

By frequency in the sample, this clonotype is medium-sized. The V gene is TRBV4-3, the J gene TRBJ2-7, with D tentatively TRBD2 (6 bases). Per germline, CDR1 LGHNA and CDR2 YSLEER. Trimming cost V 3 bases and J 3 bases, with 18 bases left between them. This CDR3 has 16 amino acids. Here the CDR3 reads CASSQSGDAGFYEQYF. For the CDR3, the DNA is TGCGCCAGCAGCCAGTCGGGGGATGCGGGGTTCTACGAGCAGTACTTC.

By share, this clonotype ranks as medium-sized (0.01 to 0.1%). The chain recombines TRBV14 with TRBJ2-7; TRBD1 agrees at 7 bases. J was trimmed by 4 bases and V by 5 bases; bases with no gene match: 8. Germline values: CDR1 SGHDN, CDR2 FVKESK. The CDR3 extends over 14 amino acids. CDR3 sequence: CASSYPGQWYEQYF. The CDR3 DNA is TGTGCCAGCAGCTATCCGGGACAGTGGTACGAGCAGTACTTC. Drawing the rest from reference TRBV14 and TRBJ2-7, the complete variable domain is EAGVTQFPSHSVIEKGQTVTLRCDPISGHDNLYWYRRVMGKEIKFLLHFVKESKQDESGMPNNRFLAERTGGTYSTLKVQPAELEDSGVYFCASSYPGQWYEQYFGPGTRLTVT.

Sample share makes this clonotype medium-sized (0.01 to 0.1%). The chain combines TRBV27 with TRBJ2-1; TRBD2 is a possible D gene (6 bases). V shed 6 bases and J shed 1 base, with 10 bases lying between them. Germline V gene data show CDR1 as MNHEY and CDR2 as SMNVEV (reference sequence). The CDR3 has 14 amino acids. CDR3 protein: CASRTSGSYNEQFF. CDR3 DNA: TGTGCCAGCAGGACGAGCGGGTCCTACAATGAGCAGTTCTTC.

This clonotype is deemed medium-sized. The chain employs TRBV25-1 and TRBJ2-2; D possibly corresponds to TRBD1 (6 bases). This CDR3 is built from 12 residues. Germline values: CDR1 MGHDK, CDR2 SYGVNS. Trimming pared 8 bases from V and 7 bases from J, leaving 11 bases between. CDR3 DNA: TGTGCCAGCGAACAGGGTATCGGGGAGCTGTTTTTT. This gives the protein CASEQGIGELFF.

This clonotype is medium-sized by share. This sequence joins TRBV5-4 and TRBJ2-7; TRBD2 might be the D (6 bases). Germline V CDR1 and CDR2: SGHNT, YYREEE (reference sequence). Trimming shortened V by 4 bases and J by 1 base, and 15 bases separated the two germline ends. The CDR3 length is 15 residues. DNA for the CDR3: TGTGCCAGCAGCGTGGTGGGGGGACCGTCCTACGAGCAGTACTTC. Translated, it gives CASSVVGGPSYEQYF.

In this sample, this clonotype turned up a few times. The chain combines TRBV19 with TRBJ2-7; possibly TRBD1 for D (6 bases). The CDR3 runs to 13 residues. The germline V gene encodes CDR1 LNHDA and CDR2 SQIVND (reference sequence). V gave up 4 bases and J gave up 3 bases, with 10 bases separating them. CDR3 region: CASSRDTNYEQYF. As DNA, the CDR3 is TGTGCCAGTAGTAGGGACACAAACTACGAGCAGTACTTC.

By share of the sample, this clonotype is medium-sized. The chain has TRBV7-8 and TRBJ1-6, with D possibly matching TRBD1 (6 bases). Deletions cut 1 base from V and 10 bases from J, with 23 bases between. This CDR3 comprises 18 residues. Germline V CDR1 and CDR2: SGHVS, FQNEAQ. CDR3 protein: CASSLEPRAGGRGSPLHF. The CDR3 nucleotides are TGTGCCAGCAGCTTAGAACCTCGTGCTGGGGGCCGTGGGTCACCCCTCCACTTT.

Details on this clonotype: Without the conserved terminal phenylalanine or tryptophan, this CDR3 likely stems from a read error. This sequence joins TRBV4-1 and TRBJ2-7; D is perhaps TRBD1 (6 bases). The V and J ends lost 3 bases and 7 bases respectively, with 13 bases between them. CDR3 length: 13 amino acids. Germline CDR1 is MGHRA and CDR2 is YSYEKL. This CDR3 is CASSQGAEDEQYL. CDR3 DNA sequence: TGCGCCAGCAGCCAGGGGGCAGAGGATGAGCAGTACCTC.

This clonotype is medium-sized within its sample. The genes are TRBV24-1 and TRBJ2-3, with TRBD2 matching 14 bases. V lost 7 bases to trimming and J lost 6 bases; unmatched junction nucleotides: 11. Germline V gene sequence: CDR1 KGHDR, CDR2 SFDVKD. The CDR3 contains 17 residues. The DNA for the CDR3 is TGTGCCACCAGCGGACTAGCGGGGGGCTCCCGTACGGATACGCAGTATTTT. Its translation: CATSGLAGGSRTDTQYF.

The chain links TRBV19 to TRBJ1-1, with 8 bases fitting TRBD1. With V trimmed by 1 base and J by 8 bases, 6 bases remained unmatched. This CDR3 region has 14 residues. The germline CDR1 and CDR2 sequences are LNHDA and SQIVND (reference sequence). The CDR3, as DNA: TGTGCCAGTAGTATAGGGACAGGGAATTTCGAAGCTTTCTTT. Translation: CASSIGTGNFEAFF.

This clonotype was picked up a small number of times. At one of its ends the junction is not consistent with the germline gene, which may arise from a read error. The rearrangement links TRBV5-5 to TRBJ2-6; D call uncertain. The CDR3 has 15 amino acids. Per germline, CDR1 SGHKS and CDR2 YYEKEE (reference sequence). The CDR3 DNA sequence: TGTGCCAGCAGCTTGGTCGGAGCTGGAGCCAACGTCCTGACTTTC. Protein product: CASSLVGAGANVLTF.

This clonotype is labeled as medium-sized. The genes are TRBV28 and TRBJ2-7; D unclear. Germline lookup yields CDR1 MDHEN and CDR2 SYDVKM. Trimming cost V 3 bases and J 6 bases, with 9 bases left between them. The CDR3 length is 12 residues. CDR3 sequence reads: CASSFSTAEQYF. In DNA form, the CDR3 reads TGTGCCAGCAGTTTTTCGACGGCCGAGCAGTACTTC.

This clonotype counts as medium-sized (0.01 to 0.1%). This chain joins TRBV7-2 and TRBJ2-5; weak D call: TRBD1 (5 bases). V shed 8 bases and J shed 4 bases, with 14 bases lying between them. Germline CDR1 SGHTA, CDR2 FQGNSA. This CDR3 has 13 residues. CDR3 sequence: CASGATRTETQYF. CDR3 sequence (DNA): TGTGCCAGCGGGGCGACCCGGACAGAGACCCAGTACTTC.

This clonotype is categorized as medium-sized. The V call is TRBV19, the J call TRBJ1-1; unclear D gene. This CDR3 has 12 residues. The germline V gene has CDR1 LNHDA and CDR2 SQIVND (reference sequence). Trimming cost V 1 base and J 1 base, with 1 base left between them. The CDR3 is CASSIGNTEAFF. The CDR3 DNA reads as TGTGCCAGTAGTATAGGGAACACTGAAGCTTTCTTT.

A word on this clonotype: A much larger clone lies a single base off, so this may be a read error. The chain carries TRBV24-1 and TRBJ2-7, with 9 bases fitting TRBD1. Germline-derived CDR1 and CDR2 are KGHDR and SFDVKD. This CDR3 spans 13 amino acids. The CDR3: CATSDSDRGEQHF. The CDR3, as DNA: TGTGCCACCAGTGATTCCGACAGGGGGGAGCAGCACTTC.

This clonotype turned up a few times. CDR3 nucleotides: TGTGCCACCAGCAGAGGGGAGGGGACGCAGTATTTT. Translated, it gives CATSRGEGTQYF. This sequence joins TRBV15 and TRBJ2-3, with TRBD2 matching over 7 bases. The V gene's germline CDR1 is LNHNV and CDR2 YYDKDF (reference sequence). J gave up 9 bases and V 1 base, and 1 base lay outside the gene matches. The CDR3 totals 12 residues.

This clonotype is judged large (0.1 to 1%). V usage is TRBV27 and J usage is TRBJ1-1; D may be TRBD1 (5 bases). The CDR3 sequence is 14 residues long. V shed 2 bases and J shed 1 base, with 8 bases lying between them. Germline loops: CDR1 MNHEY, CDR2 SMNVEV (reference sequence). In nucleotides, the CDR3 is TGTGCCAGCAGTTTACCTGGGGGGAACACTGAAGCTTTCTTT. This codes for CASSLPGGNTEAFF.

This clonotype rates as large (0.1 to 1%). The chain is built from TRBV11-2 and TRBJ1-2, with TRBD1 as a possible D gene (5 bases). There are 16 residues in the CDR3. CDR1 is SGHAT, CDR2 FQNNGV, per germline. The ends were cut back, 7 bases at V and 6 bases at J, with 24 bases in the middle. This CDR3 is CASIGYRDGVLDGYTF. The CDR3 coding sequence is TGTGCCAGCATCGGATACCGGGACGGAGTTCTGGATGGCTACACCTTC. Filled out from reference TRBV11-2 and TRBJ1-2, the complete variable domain reads EAGVAQSPRYKIIEKRQSVAFWCNPISGHATLYWYQQILGQGPKLLIQFQNNGVVDDSQLPKDRFSAERLKGVDSTLKIQPAKLEDSAVYLCASIGYRDGVLDGYTFGSGTRLTVV.

This clonotype ranks as medium-sized. V gene TRBV27 combines with J gene TRBJ2-1; possible D gene TRBD1, 6 bases. The germline V and J ends were trimmed by 5 bases and 4 bases, with 18 bases remaining between them. This CDR3 has 16 residues. The germline V gene encodes CDR1 MNHEY and CDR2 SMNVEV (reference sequence). DNA for the CDR3: TGTGCCAGCAGTCCCTTCGAGGTGGGGGCTTACAATGAGCAGTTCTTC. It yields the protein CASSPFEVGAYNEQFF.

By frequency in the sample, this clonotype is medium-sized. The rearrangement uses TRBV20-1 and TRBJ2-7; 12 positions match TRBD2. The CDR3 is 14 amino acids. V trimming: 3 bases; J trimming: 2 bases; junction bases outside the gene matches: 2. Germline V lookup: CDR1 DFQATT, CDR2 SNEGSKA (reference sequence). The CDR3 region is CSARTSGGPYEQYF. The CDR3 nucleotides read TGCAGTGCTAGGACTAGCGGGGGCCCCTACGAGCAGTACTTC.

The V gene is TRBV27, the J gene TRBJ2-1, with D unclear. V lost 3 bases, J lost 8 bases, and 5 bases lay in between. The CDR3 has 11 residues. Germline values: CDR1 MNHEY, CDR2 SMNVEV (reference sequence). The CDR3 bases are TGTGCCAGCAGTTTCGGCTATGAGCAGTTCTTC. As protein: CASSFGYEQFF.

By sample share, this clonotype is medium-sized. V gene TRBV9 combines with J gene TRBJ2-7; 9 bases map to TRBD2. The trim removed 4 bases at V and 0 bases at J, leaving 11 bases unmatched. The CDR3 spans 17 residues. Germline V gene data show CDR1 as SGDLS and CDR2 as YYNGEE. For the CDR3, the DNA is TGTGCCAGCAGCCCCCACCAGGGACTAGCCGCCTCCTACGAGCAGTACTTC. It translates to CASSPHQGLAASYEQYF.

Relative to its sample, this clonotype is large (0.1 to 1%). V usage is TRBV12-3 or TRBV12-4 and J usage is TRBJ2-7; D might be TRBD1 (5 bases). Trimming removed 5 bases from V and 4 bases from J, with 9 bases in between. CDR3 size: 12 residues. CDR3 region: CASSPTGYEQYF. The DNA for the CDR3 is TGTGCCAGCAGTCCTACAGGTTACGAGCAGTACTTC.

By sample share, this clonotype is medium-sized. The chain has TRBV4-3 and TRBJ1-5, with 7 nucleotides matching TRBD1. The CDR3 extends over 16 amino acids. V dropped 0 bases and J dropped 4; count of bases not matched to a gene: 6. Germline loops: CDR1 LGHNA, CDR2 YSLEER. The CDR3 region is CASSQDRAGGNQPQHF. In DNA form, the CDR3 reads TGCGCCAGCAGCCAAGATCGGGCAGGGGGAAATCAGCCCCAGCATTTT.

By sample fraction, this clonotype is medium-sized (0.01 to 0.1%). This chain joins TRBV19 and TRBJ1-2; D is ambiguous. The CDR3 covers 12 residues. Trimming cost V 5 bases and J 7 bases, with 11 bases left between them. Looked up from germline, CDR1 is LNHDA and CDR2 is SQIVND (reference sequence). The CDR3 spells CASSPGSFGYTF. The CDR3 DNA follows: TGTGCCAGTAGTCCTGGCTCTTTTGGCTACACCTTC.

This clonotype is judged large. V is TRBV19 and J is TRBJ1-5; D is ambiguous. Germline assignment: CDR1 LNHDA and CDR2 SQIVND (reference sequence). V lost 8 bases and J 5 bases, leaving 10 bases between the germline ends. The CDR3 is made up of 12 amino acids. CDR3 DNA: TGTGCCAGTGATGAAATGGATCAGCCCCAGCATTTT. It translates to CASDEMDQPQHF.

By proportion, this clonotype is medium-sized. V gene TRBV4-2 combines with J gene TRBJ2-6; weak D call: TRBD1 (6 bases). This CDR3 has 20 amino acids. Germline-derived CDR1 and CDR2 are LGHNA and YNFKEQ. V was pared by 2 bases and J by 1 base, with 21 bases between. CDR3 DNA sequence: TGTGCCAGCAGCCAAATAACTAGGACAGTTCCTACTTCTGGGGCCAACGTCCTGACTTTC. Its translation is CASSQITRTVPTSGANVLTF.

This clonotype was seen only a few times. The chain has TRBV20-1 and TRBJ2-1; TRBD2 matches at 7 bases. The V gene end was trimmed by 5 bases and the J gene end by 8 bases; junction bases not matched to a gene: 12. Germline V gene sequence: CDR1 DFQATT, CDR2 SNEGSKA (reference sequence). CDR3 length: 14 amino acids. The CDR3 DNA reads as TGCAGTGCTTGGACTAGGAGGGCTAAAGATGAGCAGTTCTTC. Its protein product is CSAWTRRAKDEQFF.